This TCR beta chain was sequenced for a study of shared clonotypes between healthy human individuals. Clones were read by immunoSEQ multiplex PCR, and TCRdb kept only the in-frame ones, dropping some. The table has 1.5 million to 2.5 million clones, approximately 94% seen once. Study findings and constraints: The rarefaction results pointed to incomplete sorted-subset sequencing despite large depth.

Concerning this clone: The antigen is unknown. Other nucleotide sequences from this sample produce the same CDR3.

Naive CD8 isolation took CD45RO-negative cells positively selected for CCR7 and excluded terminally differentiated effector memory CD45RA+ cells. The germline V and J ends were trimmed by 0 bases and 0 bases, with 9 bases remaining between them. Germline CDR1 is MNHEY and CDR2 is SMNVEV (reference sequence). The CDR3 is 16 amino acids. This sequence was found in a man between 18 and 29 years old in good health. V and J are TRBV27 and TRBJ2-1, with a weak D call TRBD1 (6 bases). The source material was naive CD8+ T cells sorted from blood. CDR3 amino acids: CASSLSGTSSYNEQFF. In DNA form, the CDR3 reads TGTGCCAGCAGTTTATCGGGGACAAGCTCCTACAATGAGCAGTTCTTC.